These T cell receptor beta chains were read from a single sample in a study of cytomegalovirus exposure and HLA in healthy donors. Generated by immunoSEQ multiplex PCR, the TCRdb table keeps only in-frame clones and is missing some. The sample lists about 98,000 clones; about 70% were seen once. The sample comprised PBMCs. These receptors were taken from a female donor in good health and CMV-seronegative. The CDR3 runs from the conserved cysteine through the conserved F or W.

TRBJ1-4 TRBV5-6 CASSQLREEGEKLFF
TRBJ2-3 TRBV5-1 CASSSLAGDNTDTQYF
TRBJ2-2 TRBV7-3 CASSPHGRPNTGELFF
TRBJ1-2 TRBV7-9 CASSLAVDRAIGYTF
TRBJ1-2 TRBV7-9 CASSPTGGGYTF
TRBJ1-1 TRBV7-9 CASSLSQGSTEAFF
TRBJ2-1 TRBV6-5 CASSPSSGRYNEQFF
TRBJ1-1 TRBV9 CASSPTGVRGNTEAFF
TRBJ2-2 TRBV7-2 CASSLNPLGSGELFF
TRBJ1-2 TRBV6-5 CATGDRVGYGYTF
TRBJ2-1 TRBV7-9 CASSLRGLAGGPGYNEQFF
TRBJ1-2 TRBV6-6 CASSPGTGGYGYTF
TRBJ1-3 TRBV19 CATRGQSSGNTIYF
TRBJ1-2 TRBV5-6 CASSLVTMGQALGYTF
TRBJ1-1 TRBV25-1 CAAGVGNTEAFF
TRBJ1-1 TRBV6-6 CASSYSAGDTEAFF
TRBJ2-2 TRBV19 CASSWTGGANTGELFF
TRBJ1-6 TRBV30 CALYRGDYNSPLHF
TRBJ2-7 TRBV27 CASSRRSGSISYEQYF
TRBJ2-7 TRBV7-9 CASSLTGFSYEQYF
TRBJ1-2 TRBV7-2 CASSLVPRGRDYGYTF
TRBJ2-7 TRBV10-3 CAISEAGLAGAEQYF
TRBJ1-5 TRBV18 CASSPQGNQPQHF
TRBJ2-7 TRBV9 CASSVGGTAEQYF